These 4 T cell receptor beta chains were sequenced from one sample in a study of T cells in women clearing cervical HPV infection. This table comes from immunoSEQ multiplex PCR, and its TCRdb copy is limited to in-frame clones, with some not included. The sample totals about 20,000 clones. The sample taken for sequencing was blood buffy coat. The receptor set was obtained from a woman between 18 and 69 years old with a cervical HPV16 infection that either progressed to CIN3+ or cleared (not recorded which).

Judged by frequency, this clone is medium-sized. Read coverage stops 3 residues before the CDR3 terminus; the germline J gene supplies the remainder. This chain joins TRBV18 and TRBJ2-3; D is ambiguous. V dropped 2 bases and J dropped 3 bases, with 6 bases sitting between them. The V gene's germline CDR1 is KGHSH and CDR2 LQKENI. This CDR3 region has 13 residues. Partial CDR3 DNA: TGTGCCAGCTCACCATCGCTAACAGATACG. It specifies CASSPSLTDT. The entire CDR3 sequence reads CASSPSLTDTQYF.

Regarding this clone: The sequence runs out 3 residues before the end of the CDR3; the remainder is reconstructed from the germline J gene. This chain connects TRBV7-6 to TRBJ2-3; the match to TRBD2 covers 9 bases. This CDR3 has 14 amino acids. V shed 9 bases and J 4 bases; nucleotides not matched to a gene: 8. Germline values: CDR1 SGHVS, CDR2 FNYEAQ. This CDR3 is CASGRGGWADTQYF. CDR3 DNA, as far as it was read: TGTGCCAGTGGGCGGGGGGGCTGGGCAGATACG.

Worth noting for this clone: The sequenced fragment ends 3 residues before the CDR3 boundary, so the rest is inferred from the germline J gene. The genes are TRBV20-1 and TRBJ2-1; TRBD2 matches at 9 bases. Looked up from germline, CDR1 is DFQATT and CDR2 is SNEGSKA (reference sequence). This CDR3 comprises 15 residues. Trimming took 0 bases from V and 7 from J; bases not matched to a gene: 7. CDR3 DNA, as far as it was read: TGCAGTGCTAGAGATCCCGCGGGGGGGCCGAATGAG. Protein product: CSARDPAGGPNE. The full CDR3 sequence reads CSARDPAGGPNEQFF.

In regard to this clone: The missing CDR3 end, 3 residues past where the read stops, is filled in from the germline J gene. The chain employs TRBV20-1 and TRBJ2-3; no reliable D call. This CDR3 region has 12 residues. Between the trimmed V and J ends, which lost 5 bases and 4 bases, there was a span of 10 bases. Germline-derived CDR1 and CDR2 are DFQATT and SNEGSKA (reference sequence). CDR3 DNA (partial): TGCAGTGCTTCGCGTGTCGCAGATACG. It translates to CSASRVADT. The entire CDR3 sequence reads CSASRVADTQYF.